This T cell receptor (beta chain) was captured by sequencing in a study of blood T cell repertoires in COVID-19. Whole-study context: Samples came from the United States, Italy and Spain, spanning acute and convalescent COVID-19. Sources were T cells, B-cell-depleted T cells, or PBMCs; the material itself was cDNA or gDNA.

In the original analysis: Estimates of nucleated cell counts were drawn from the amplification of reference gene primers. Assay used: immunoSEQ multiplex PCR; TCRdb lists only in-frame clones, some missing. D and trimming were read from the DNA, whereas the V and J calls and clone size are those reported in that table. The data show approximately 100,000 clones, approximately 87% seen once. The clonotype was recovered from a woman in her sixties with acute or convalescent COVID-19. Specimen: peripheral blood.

DNA for the CDR3: TGTGCCACCAGCAGAAATCGGGGGGATACGCAGTATTTT. This gives the protein CATSRNRGDTQYF. The rearrangement joins TRBV15 to TRBJ2-3; tentative D call: TRBD2 (6 bases). Germline V gene lookup returns CDR1 LNHNV and CDR2 YYDKDF (reference sequence). Deletions cut 2 bases from V and 6 bases from J, with 9 bases between. The CDR3 covers 13 residues. The entire variable domain, with the rest obtained from reference TRBV15 and TRBJ2-3, is as follows: DAMVIQNPRYQVTQFGKPVTLSCSQTLNHNVMYWYQQKSSQAPKLLFHYYDKDFNNEADTPDNFQSRRPNTSFCFLDIRSPGLGDTAMYLCATSRNRGDTQYFGPGTRLTVL.